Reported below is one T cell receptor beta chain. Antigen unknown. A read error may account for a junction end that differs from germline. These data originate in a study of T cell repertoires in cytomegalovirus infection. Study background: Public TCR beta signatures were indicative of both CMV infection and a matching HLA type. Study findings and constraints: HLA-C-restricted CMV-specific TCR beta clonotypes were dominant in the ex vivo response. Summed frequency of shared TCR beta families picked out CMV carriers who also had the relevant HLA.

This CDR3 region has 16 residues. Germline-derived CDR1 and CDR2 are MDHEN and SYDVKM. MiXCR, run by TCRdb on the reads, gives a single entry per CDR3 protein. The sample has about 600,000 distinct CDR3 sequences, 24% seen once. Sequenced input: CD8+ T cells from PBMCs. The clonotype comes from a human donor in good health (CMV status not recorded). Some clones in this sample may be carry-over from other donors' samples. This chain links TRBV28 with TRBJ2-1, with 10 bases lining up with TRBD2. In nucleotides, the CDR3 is TGTGTCAGCACTCTCGGACTAGCGGTTCCCTACAATGAGCAGTTCTTC. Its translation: CVSTLGLAVPYNEQFF.